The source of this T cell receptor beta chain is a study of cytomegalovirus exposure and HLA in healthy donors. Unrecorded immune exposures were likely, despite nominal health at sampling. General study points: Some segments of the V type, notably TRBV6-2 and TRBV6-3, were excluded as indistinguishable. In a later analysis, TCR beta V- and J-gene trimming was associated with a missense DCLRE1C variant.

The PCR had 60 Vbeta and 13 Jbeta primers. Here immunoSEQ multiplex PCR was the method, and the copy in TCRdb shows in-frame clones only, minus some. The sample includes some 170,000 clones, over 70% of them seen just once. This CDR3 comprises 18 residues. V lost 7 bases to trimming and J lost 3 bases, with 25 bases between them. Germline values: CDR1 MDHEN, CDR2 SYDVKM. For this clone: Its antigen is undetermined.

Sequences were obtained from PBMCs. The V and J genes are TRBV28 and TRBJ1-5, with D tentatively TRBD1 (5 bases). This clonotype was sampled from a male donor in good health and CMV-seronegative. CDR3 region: CASMTPGGLLAPNQPQHF. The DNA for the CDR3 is TGTGCCAGCATGACCCCCGGGGGGTTGTTGGCCCCCAATCAGCCCCAGCATTTT.